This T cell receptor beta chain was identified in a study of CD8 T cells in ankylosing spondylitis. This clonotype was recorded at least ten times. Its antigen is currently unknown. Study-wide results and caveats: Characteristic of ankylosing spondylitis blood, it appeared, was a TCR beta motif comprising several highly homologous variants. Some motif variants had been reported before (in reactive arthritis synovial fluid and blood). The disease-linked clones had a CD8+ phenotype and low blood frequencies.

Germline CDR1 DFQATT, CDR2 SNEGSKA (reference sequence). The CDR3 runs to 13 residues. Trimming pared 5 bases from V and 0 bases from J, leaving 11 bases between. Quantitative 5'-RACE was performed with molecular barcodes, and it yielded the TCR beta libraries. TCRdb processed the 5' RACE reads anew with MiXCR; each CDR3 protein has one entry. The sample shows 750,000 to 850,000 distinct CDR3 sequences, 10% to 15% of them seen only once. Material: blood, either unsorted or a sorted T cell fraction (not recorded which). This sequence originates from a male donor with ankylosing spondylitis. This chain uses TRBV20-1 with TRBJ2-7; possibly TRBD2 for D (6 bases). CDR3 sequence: CSAFSGTSYEQYF. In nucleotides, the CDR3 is TGCAGTGCTTTTAGCGGAACCTCCTACGAGCAGTACTTC.